This TCR beta chain was identified in a study of T cell repertoires and HLA-DP antigens. Clones were read by immunoSEQ multiplex PCR, and TCRdb kept only the in-frame ones, dropping some. The data hold around 100,000 clones, with about 92% observed a single time. As for this clone: What it binds is not known.

Germline V gene sequence: CDR1 SGHRS, CDR2 YFSETQ. The CDR3 extends over 16 amino acids. The ends were cut back, 8 bases at V and 0 bases at J, with 17 bases in the middle. Source material: CD4+ T cells from PBMCs. This TCR came from a woman aged 18-30 years in good health and CMV-seronegative. This chain joins TRBV5-1 and TRBJ1-4, with D possibly TRBD1 on 5 matching bases. The CDR3 loop is CASKAGERATNEKLFF. CDR3 DNA: TGCGCCAGTAAGGCGGGGGAGAGGGCAACTAATGAAAAACTGTTTTTT.